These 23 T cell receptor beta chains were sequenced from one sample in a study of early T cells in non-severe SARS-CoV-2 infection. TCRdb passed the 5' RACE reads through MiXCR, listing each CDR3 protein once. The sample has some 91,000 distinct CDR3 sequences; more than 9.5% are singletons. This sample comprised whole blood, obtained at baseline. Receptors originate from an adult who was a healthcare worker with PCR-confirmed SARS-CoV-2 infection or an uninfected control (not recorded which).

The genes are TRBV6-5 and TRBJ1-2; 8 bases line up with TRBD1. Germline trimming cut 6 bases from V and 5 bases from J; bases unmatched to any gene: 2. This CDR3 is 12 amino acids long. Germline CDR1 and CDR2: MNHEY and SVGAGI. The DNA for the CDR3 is TGTGCCAGCAGGCGACAGGGGTATGGCTACACCTTC. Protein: CASRRQGYGYTF.

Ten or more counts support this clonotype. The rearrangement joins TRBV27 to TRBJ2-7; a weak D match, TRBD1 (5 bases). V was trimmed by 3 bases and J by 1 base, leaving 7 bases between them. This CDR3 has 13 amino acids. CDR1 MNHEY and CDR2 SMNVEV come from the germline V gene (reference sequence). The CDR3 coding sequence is TGTGCCAGCAGTTTCCAGGGATCCTACGAGCAGTACTTC. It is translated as CASSFQGSYEQYF.

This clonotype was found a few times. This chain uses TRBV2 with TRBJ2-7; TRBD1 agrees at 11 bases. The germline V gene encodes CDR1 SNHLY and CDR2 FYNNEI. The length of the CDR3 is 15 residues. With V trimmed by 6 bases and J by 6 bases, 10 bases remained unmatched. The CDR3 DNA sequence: TGTGCCAGCAGGGCAACCGGGACAGGGGGTGTCGAGCAGTACTTC. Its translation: CASRATGTGGVEQYF.

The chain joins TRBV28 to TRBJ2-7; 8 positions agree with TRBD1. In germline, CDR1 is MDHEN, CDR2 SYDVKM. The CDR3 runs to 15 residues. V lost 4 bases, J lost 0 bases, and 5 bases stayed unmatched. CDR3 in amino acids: CASSYRGSLSYEQYF. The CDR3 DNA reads TGTGCCAGCAGTTACAGGGGGTCCCTCTCCTACGAGCAGTACTTC.

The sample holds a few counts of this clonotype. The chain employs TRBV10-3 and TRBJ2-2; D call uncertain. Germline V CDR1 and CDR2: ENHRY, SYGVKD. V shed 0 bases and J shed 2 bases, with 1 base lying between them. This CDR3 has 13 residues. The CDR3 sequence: CAISESNTGELFF. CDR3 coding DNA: TGTGCCATCAGTGAGTCTAACACCGGGGAGCTGTTTTTT.

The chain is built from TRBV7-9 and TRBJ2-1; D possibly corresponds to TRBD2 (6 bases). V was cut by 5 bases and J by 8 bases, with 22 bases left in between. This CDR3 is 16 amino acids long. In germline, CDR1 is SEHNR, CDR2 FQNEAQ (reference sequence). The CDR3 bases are TGTGCCAGCAGCCACTCCGGCAGGGACTCTGTCGATGAGCAGTTCTTC. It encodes CASSHSGRDSVDEQFF.

As DNA, the CDR3 is TGTGCCAGCAGCTACAGGGTGGGGGAGGCGAACACCGGGGAGCTGTTTTTT. Its translation: CASSYRVGEANTGELFF. This chain joins TRBV7-2 and TRBJ2-2; D is perhaps TRBD1 or TRBD2 (6 bases each). The CDR3 consists of 17 residues. CDR1 is SGHTA, CDR2 FQGNSA, per germline. The V end was cut by 4 bases, the J end by 0 bases, with 15 bases between.

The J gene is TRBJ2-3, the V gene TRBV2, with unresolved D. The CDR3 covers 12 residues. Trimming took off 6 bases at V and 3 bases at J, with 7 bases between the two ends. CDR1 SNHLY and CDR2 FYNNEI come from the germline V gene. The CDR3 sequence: CASSELTDTQYF. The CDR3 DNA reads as TGTGCCAGCAGCGAGCTGACAGATACGCAGTATTTT. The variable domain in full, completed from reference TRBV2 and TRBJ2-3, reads EPEVTQTPSHQVTQMGQEVILRCVPISNHLYFYWYRQILGQKVEFLVSFYNNEISEKSEIFDDQFSVERPDGSNFTLKIRSTKLEDSAMYFCASSELTDTQYFGPGTRLTVL.

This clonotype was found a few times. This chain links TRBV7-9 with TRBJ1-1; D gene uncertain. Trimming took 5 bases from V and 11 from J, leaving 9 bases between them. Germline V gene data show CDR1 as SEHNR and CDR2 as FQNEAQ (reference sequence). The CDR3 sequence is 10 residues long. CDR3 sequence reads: CASSTDVAFF. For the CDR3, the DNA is TGTGCCAGCAGCACCGACGTGGCTTTCTTT. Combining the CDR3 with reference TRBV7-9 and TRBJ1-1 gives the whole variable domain DTGVSQNPRHKITKRGQNVTFRCDPISEHNRLYWYRQTLGQGPEFLTYFQNEAQLEKSRLLSDRFSAERPKGSFSTLEIQRTEQGDSAMYLCASSTDVAFFGQGTRLTVV.

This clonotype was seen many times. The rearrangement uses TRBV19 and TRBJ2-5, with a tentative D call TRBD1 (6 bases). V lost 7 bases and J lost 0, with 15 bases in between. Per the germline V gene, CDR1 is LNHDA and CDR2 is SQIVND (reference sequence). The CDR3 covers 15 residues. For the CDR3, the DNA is TGTGCCAGTACCCTCAGGGGTATGTACCAAGAGACCCAGTACTTC. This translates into CASTLRGMYQETQYF. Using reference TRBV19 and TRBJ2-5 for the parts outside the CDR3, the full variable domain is DGGITQSPKYLFRKEGQNVTLSCEQNLNHDAMYWYRQDPGQGLRLIYYSQIVNDFQKGDIAEGYSVSREKKESFPLTVTSAQKNPTAFYLCASTLRGMYQETQYFGPGTRLLVL.

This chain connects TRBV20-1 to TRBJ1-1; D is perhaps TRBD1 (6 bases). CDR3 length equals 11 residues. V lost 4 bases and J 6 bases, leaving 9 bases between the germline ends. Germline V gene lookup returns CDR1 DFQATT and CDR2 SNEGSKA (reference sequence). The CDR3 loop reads CSATSGAEAFF. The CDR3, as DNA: TGCAGTGCTACGTCAGGGGCTGAAGCTTTCTTT.

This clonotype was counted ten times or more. The CDR3 region has the DNA TGTGCCAGCAGTGAGGCCTACGAGCAGTACTTC. This encodes CASSEAYEQYF. The rearrangement uses TRBV25-1 and TRBJ2-7; no definite D call. CDR1 MGHDK and CDR2 SYGVNS come from the germline V gene. Deletions cut 3 bases from V and 2 bases from J, with 2 bases between. CDR3 length: 11 residues.

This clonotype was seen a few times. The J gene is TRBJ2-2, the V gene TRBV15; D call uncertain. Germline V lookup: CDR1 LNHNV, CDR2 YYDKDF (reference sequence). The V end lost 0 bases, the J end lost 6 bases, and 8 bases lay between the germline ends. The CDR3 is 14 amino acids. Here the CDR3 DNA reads TGTGCCACCAGCAGAGATCAGATCCCCGGGGAGCTGTTTTTT. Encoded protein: CATSRDQIPGELFF.

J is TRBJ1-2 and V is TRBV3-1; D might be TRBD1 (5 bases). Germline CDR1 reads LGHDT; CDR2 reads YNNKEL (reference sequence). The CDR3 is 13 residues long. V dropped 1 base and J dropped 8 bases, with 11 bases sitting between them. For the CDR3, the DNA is TGTGCCAGCAGCCAAGCGGGGGGTTACGGCTACACCTTC. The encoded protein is CASSQAGGYGYTF. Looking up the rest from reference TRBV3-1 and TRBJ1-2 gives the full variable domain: DTAVSQTPKYLVTQMGNDKSIKCEQNLGHDTMYWYKQDSKKFLKIMFSYNNKELIINETVPNRFSPKSPDKAHLNLHINSLELGDSAVYFCASSQAGGYGYTFGSGTRLTVV.

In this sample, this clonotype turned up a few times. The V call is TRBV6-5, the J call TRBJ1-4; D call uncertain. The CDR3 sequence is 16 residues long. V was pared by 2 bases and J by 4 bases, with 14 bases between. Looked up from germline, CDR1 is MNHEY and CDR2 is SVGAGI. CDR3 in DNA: TGTGCCAGCAGTTACGACGCGGATATAGATAATGAAAAACTGTTTTTT. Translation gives CASSYDADIDNEKLFF.

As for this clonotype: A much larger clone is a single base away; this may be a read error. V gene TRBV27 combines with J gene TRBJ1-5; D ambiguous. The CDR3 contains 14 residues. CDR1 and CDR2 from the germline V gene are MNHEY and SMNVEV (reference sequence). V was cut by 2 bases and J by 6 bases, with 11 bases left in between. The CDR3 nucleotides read TGTGCCAGCAGTTTACGGGGAGCGGTTCAGCCCCAGCATTTT. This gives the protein CASSLRGAVQPQHF.

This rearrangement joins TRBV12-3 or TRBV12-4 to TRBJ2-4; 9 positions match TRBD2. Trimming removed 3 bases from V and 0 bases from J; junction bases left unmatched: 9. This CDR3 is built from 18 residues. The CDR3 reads CASSFLAGGPLAKNIQYF. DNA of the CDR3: TGTGCCAGCAGTTTCTTGGCGGGAGGGCCCCTAGCCAAAAACATTCAGTACTTC.

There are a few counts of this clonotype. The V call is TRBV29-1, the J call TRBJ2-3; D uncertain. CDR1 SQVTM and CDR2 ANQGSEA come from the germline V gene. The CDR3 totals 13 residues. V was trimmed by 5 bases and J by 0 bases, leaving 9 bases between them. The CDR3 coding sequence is TGCAGCGTTTCTGGCAGAAGCACAGATACGCAGTATTTT. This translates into CSVSGRSTDTQYF.

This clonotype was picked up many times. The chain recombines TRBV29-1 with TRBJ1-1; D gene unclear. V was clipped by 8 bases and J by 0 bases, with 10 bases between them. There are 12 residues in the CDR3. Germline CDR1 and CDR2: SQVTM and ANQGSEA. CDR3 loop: CSTGRMNTEAFF. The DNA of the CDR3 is TGCAGCACTGGGAGGATGAACACTGAAGCTTTCTTT. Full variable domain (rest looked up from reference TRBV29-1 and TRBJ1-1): SAVISQKPSRDICQRGTSLTIQCQVDSQVTMMFWYRQQPGQSLTLIATANQGSEATYESGFVIDKFPISRPNLTFSTLTVSNMSPEDSSIYLCSTGRMNTEAFFGQGTRLTVV.

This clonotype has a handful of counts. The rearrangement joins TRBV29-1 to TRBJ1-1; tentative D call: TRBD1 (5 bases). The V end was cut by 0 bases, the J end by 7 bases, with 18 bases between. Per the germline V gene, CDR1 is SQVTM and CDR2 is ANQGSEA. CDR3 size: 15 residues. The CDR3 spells CSVEEPGHTVHEAFF. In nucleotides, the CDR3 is TGCAGCGTTGAAGAACCCGGACACACGGTTCATGAAGCTTTCTTT.

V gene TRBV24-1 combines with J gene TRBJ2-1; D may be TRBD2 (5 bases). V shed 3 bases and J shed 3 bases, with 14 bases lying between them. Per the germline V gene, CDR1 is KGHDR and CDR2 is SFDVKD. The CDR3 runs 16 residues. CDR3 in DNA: TGTGCCACCAGTGATCCGGACTCGCCGAACTACAATGAGCAGTTCTTC. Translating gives CATSDPDSPNYNEQFF.

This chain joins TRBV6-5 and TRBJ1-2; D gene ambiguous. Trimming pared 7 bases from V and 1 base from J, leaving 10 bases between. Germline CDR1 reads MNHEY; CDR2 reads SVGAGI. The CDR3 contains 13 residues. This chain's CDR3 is CASKVSDNYGYTF. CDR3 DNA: TGTGCCAGCAAAGTATCCGATAACTATGGCTACACCTTC.

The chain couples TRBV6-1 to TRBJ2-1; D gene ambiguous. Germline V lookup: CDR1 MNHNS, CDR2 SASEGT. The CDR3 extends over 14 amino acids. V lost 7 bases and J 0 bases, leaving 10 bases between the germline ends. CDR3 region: CASTRPLSYNEQFF. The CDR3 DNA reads TGTGCCAGCACGCGGCCCCTCTCCTACAATGAGCAGTTCTTC.